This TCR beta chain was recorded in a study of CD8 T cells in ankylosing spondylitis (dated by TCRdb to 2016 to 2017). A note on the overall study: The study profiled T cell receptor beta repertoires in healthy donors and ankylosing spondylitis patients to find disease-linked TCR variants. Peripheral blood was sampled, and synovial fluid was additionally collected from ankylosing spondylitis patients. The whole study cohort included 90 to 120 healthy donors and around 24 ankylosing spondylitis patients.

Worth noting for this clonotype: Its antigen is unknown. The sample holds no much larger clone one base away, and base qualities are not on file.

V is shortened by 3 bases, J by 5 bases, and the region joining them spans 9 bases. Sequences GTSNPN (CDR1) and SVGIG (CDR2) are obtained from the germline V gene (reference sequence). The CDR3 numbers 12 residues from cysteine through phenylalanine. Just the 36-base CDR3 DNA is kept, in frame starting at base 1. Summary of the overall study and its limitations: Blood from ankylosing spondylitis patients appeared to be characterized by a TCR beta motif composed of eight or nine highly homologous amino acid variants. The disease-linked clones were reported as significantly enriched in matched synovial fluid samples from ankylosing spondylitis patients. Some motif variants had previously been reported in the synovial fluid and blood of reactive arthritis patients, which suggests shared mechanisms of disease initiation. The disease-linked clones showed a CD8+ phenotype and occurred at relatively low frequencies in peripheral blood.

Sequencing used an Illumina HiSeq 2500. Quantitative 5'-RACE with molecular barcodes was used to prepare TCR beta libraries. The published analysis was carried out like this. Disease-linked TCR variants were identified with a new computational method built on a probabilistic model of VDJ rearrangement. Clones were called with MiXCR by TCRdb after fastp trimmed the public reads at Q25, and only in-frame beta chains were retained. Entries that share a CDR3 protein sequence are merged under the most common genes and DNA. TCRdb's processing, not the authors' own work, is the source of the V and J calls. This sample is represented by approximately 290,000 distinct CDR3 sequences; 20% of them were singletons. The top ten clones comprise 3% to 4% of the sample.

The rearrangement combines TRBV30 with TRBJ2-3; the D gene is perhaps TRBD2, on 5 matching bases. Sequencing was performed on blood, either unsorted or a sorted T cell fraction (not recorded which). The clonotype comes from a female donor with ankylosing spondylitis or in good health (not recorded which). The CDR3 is CAWSPRGDTQYF. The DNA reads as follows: TGTGCCTGGAGCCCTCGGGGAGATACGCAGTATTTT.